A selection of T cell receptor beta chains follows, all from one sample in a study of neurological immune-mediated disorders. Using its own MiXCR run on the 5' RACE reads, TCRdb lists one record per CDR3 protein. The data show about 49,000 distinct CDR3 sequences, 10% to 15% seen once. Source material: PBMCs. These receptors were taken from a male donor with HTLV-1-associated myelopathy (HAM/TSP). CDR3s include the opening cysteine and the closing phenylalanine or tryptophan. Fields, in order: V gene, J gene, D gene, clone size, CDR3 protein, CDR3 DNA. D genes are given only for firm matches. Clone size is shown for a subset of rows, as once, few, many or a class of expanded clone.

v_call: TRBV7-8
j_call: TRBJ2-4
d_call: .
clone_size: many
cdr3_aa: CASSPTPTKNIQYF
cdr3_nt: TGTGCCAGCAGCCCAACACCGACCAAAAACATTCAGTACTTC

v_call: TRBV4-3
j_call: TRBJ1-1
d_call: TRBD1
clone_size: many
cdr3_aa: CASSPRTGVTNTEAFF
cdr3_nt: TGCGCCAGCAGCCCCCGGACAGGGGTAACGAACACTGAAGCTTTCTTT

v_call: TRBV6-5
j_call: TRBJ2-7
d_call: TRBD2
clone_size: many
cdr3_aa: CASSQRGGIYEQYF
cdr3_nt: TGTGCCAGCAGTCAGCGGGGGGGAATCTACGAGCAGTACTTC

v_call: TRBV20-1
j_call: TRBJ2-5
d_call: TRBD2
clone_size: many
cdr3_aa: CSARDFGRGAGKTQYF
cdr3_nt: TGCAGTGCTAGAGATTTTGGGCGGGGGGCCGGAAAGACCCAGTACTTC

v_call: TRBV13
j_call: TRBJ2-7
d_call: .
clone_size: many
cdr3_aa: CASSLGQAREQYF
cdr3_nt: TGTGCCAGCAGCTTGGGCCAGGCGCGCGAGCAGTACTTC

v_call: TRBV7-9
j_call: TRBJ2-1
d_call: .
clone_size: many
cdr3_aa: CASSLVQVDEQFF
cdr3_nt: TGTGCCAGCAGCTTAGTTCAGGTAGATGAGCAGTTCTTC

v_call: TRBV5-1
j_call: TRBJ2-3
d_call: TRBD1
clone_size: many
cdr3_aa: CASSPRGRVTDTQYF
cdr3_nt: TGCGCCAGCAGCCCTAGGGGGCGCGTGACAGATACGCAGTATTTT

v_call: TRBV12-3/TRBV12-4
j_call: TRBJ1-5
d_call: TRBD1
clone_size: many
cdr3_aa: CASTNRGRQPQHF
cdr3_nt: TGTGCCAGCACCAACAGGGGGCGGCAGCCCCAGCATTTT

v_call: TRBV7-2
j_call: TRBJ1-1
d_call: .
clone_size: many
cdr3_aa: CASSPGHNTEAFF
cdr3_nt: TGTGCCAGCAGCCCAGGACACAACACTGAAGCTTTCTTT

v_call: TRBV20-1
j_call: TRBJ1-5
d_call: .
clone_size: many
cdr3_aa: CSASSGINQPQHF
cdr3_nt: TGCAGTGCTAGCTCAGGGATCAATCAGCCCCAGCATTTT

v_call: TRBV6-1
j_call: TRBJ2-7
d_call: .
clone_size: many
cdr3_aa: CASRKQQRGGIYEQYF
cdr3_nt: TGTGCCAGCAGAAAACAACAGAGGGGCGGGATCTACGAGCAGTACTTC

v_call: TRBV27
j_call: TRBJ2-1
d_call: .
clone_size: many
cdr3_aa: CASSLRGNEQFF
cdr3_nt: TGTGCCAGCAGTTTACGAGGAAATGAGCAGTTCTTC

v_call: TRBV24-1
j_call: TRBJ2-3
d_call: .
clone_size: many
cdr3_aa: CATSDLTSTDTQYF
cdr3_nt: TGTGCCACCAGTGATTTGACTAGCACAGATACGCAGTATTTT

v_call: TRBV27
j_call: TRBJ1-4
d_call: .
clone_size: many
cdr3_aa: CASSLRRGTNEKLFF
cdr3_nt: TGTGCCAGCAGTTTAAGGAGGGGAACTAATGAAAAACTGTTTTTT

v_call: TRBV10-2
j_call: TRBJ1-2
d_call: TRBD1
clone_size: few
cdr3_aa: CAGAGGPSYGYTF
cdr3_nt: TGCGCCGGTGCAGGGGGTCCGTCTTACGGCTACACCTTC

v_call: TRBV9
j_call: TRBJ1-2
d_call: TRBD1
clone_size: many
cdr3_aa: CASSVGPQGDYGYTF
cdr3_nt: TGTGCCAGCAGCGTAGGCCCGCAGGGGGACTATGGCTACACCTTC

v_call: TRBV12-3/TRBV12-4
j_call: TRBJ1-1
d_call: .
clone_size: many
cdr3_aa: CASSPGWRGLNTEAFF
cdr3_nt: TGTGCCAGCAGCCCAGGGTGGCGGGGGCTGAACACTGAAGCTTTCTTT

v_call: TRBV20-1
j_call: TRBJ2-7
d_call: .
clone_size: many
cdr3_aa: CSANNRVPLYEQYF
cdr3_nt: TGCAGTGCTAATAACAGGGTCCCACTTTACGAGCAGTACTTC

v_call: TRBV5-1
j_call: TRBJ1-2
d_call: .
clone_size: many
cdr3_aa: CASSSPKLDSQVPNYGYTF
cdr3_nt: TGCGCCAGCAGCTCCCCGAAACTGGACAGTCAGGTGCCTAACTATGGCTACACCTTC

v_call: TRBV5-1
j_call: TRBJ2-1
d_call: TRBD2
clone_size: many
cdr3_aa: CASSLGSGGAVDEQFF
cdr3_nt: TGCGCCAGCAGCTTGGGTAGCGGGGGGGCCGTGGATGAGCAGTTCTTC

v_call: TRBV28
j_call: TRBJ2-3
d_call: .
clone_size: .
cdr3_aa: CASTPGGTTDTQYF
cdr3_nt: TGTGCCAGCACCCCGGGGGGCACCACAGATACGCAGTATTTT

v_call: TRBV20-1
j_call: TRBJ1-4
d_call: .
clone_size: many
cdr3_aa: CSASGREGEKLFF
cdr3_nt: TGCAGTGCTAGCGGCAGGGAGGGGGAAAAACTGTTTTTT

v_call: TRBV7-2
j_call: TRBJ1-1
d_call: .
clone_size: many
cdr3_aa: CASSPSRMRVDTEAFF
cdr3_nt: TGTGCCAGCAGCCCTAGCCGAATGAGGGTCGACACTGAAGCTTTCTTT

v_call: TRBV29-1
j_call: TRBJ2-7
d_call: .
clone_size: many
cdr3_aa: CSVGSSFYEQYF
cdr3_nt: TGCAGCGTTGGCAGTAGTTTCTACGAGCAGTACTTC

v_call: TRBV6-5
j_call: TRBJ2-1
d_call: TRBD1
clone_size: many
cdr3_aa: CASSYSRDRSYNEQFF
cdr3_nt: TGTGCCAGCAGTTACAGCCGGGACAGGTCCTACAATGAGCAGTTCTTC

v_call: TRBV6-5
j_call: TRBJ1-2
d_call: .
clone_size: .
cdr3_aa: CASSYSRGNYGYTF
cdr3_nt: TGTGCCAGCAGTTACTCAAGAGGAAACTATGGCTACACCTTC

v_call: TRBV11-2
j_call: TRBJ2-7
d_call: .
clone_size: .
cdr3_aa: CASSRTLTGPLEQYF
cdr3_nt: TGTGCCAGCAGCCGAACATTGACAGGACCTTTGGAACAGTACTTC

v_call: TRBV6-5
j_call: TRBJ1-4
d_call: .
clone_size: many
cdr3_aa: CASSQRDPRYGDEKLFF
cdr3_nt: TGTGCCAGCAGTCAACGGGACCCAAGATACGGGGATGAAAAACTGTTTTTT

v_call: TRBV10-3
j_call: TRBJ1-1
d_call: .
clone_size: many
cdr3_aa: CAISESGPGANTEAFF
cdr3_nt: TGTGCCATCAGTGAGTCGGGGCCCGGGGCCAACACTGAAGCTTTCTTT

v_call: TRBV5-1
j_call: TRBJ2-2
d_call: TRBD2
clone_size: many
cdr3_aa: CASSLQSTSGGELFF
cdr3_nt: TGCGCCAGCAGCTTACAGTCGACTAGCGGCGGCGAGCTGTTTTTT

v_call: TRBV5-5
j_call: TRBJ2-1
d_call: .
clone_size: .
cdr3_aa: CASSWGTDYNEQFF
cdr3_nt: TGTGCCAGCAGCTGGGGGACGGACTACAATGAGCAGTTCTTC

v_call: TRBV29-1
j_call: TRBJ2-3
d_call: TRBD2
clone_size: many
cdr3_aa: CSVSGGVADTQYF
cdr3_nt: TGCAGCGTTTCCGGGGGGGTGGCAGATACGCAGTATTTT

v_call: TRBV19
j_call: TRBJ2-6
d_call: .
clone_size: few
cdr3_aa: CASSGNRDGANVLTF
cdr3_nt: TGTGCCAGTAGTGGGAACAGGGACGGGGCCAACGTCCTGACTTTC

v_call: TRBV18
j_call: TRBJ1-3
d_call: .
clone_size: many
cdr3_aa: CASSPPSRGRSGNTIYF
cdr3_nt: TGTGCCAGCTCACCACCGTCTCGGGGGCGCTCTGGAAACACCATATATTTT

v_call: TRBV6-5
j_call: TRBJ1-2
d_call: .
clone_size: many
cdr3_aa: CASSYNGNGYGYTF
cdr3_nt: TGTGCCAGCAGTTACAATGGGAATGGCTATGGCTACACCTTC

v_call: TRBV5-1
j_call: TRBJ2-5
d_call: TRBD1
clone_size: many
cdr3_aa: CASSSTGGETQYF
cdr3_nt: TGCGCCAGCAGTTCCACAGGGGGAGAGACCCAGTACTTC

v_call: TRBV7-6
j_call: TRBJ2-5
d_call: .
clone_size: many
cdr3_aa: CASSQRGTQAQETQYF
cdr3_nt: TGTGCCAGCAGCCAGCGTGGGACTCAAGCGCAAGAGACCCAGTACTTC

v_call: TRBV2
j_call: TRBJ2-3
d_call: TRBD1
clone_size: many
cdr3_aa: CASRAGTGDVDTQYF
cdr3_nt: TGTGCCAGCAGAGCCGGGACAGGGGACGTGGATACGCAGTATTTT

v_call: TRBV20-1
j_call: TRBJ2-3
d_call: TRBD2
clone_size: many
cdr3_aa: CSVWLAGASTDTQYF
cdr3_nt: TGCAGTGTATGGCTAGCGGGGGCGTCGACAGATACGCAGTATTTT

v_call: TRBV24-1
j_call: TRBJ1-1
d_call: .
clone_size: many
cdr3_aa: CATTGGAANTEAFF
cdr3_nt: TGTGCCACCACGGGGGGGGCTGCAAACACTGAAGCTTTCTTT

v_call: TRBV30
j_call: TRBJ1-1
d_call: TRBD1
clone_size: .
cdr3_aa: CAWNLGQVNTEAFF
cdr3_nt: TGTGCCTGGAACCTCGGACAGGTGAACACTGAAGCTTTCTTT

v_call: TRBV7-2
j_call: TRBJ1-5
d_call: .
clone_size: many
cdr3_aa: CASSRFDQPQHF
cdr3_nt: TGTGCCAGCAGCCGGTTTGATCAGCCCCAGCATTTT

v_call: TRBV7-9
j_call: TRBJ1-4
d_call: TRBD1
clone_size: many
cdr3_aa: CASNRGVGEKLFF
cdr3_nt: TGTGCCAGCAACAGGGGGGTTGGTGAAAAACTGTTTTTT

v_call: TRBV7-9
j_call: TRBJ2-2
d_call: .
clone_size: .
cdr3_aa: CASSFSAQGTTGELFF
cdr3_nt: TGTGCCAGCAGCTTTAGCGCACAGGGAACCACCGGGGAGCTGTTTTTT

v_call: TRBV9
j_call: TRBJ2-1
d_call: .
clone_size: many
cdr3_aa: CASSVGGGRNEQFF
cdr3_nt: TGTGCCAGCAGCGTAGGAGGGGGGCGCAATGAGCAGTTCTTC

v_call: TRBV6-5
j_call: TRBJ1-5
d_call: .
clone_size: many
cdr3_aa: CASSYGQTNQPQHF
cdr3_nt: TGTGCCAGCAGTTATGGACAGACTAATCAGCCCCAGCATTTT

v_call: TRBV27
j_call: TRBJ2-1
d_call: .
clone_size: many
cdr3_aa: CASSTTSSSYNEQFF
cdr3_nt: TGTGCCAGCAGTACAACGAGCAGCTCCTACAATGAGCAGTTCTTC

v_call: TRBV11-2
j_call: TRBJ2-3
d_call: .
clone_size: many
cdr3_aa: CASSYTGTDTQYF
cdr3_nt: TGTGCCAGCAGCTACACAGGGACCGATACGCAGTATTTT

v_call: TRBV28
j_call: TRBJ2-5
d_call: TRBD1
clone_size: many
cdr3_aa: CASSWDAGGQETQYF
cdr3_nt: TGTGCCAGCAGTTGGGACGCAGGGGGTCAAGAGACCCAGTACTTC

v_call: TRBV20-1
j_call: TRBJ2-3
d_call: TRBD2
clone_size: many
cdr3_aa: CSARDPLAGSTDTQYF
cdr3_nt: TGCAGTGCTAGAGATCCCCTAGCGGGGTCTACAGATACGCAGTATTTT

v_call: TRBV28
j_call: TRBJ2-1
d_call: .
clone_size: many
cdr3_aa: CASSPLEPNEQFF
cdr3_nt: TGTGCCAGCAGTCCTCTAGAACCAAATGAGCAGTTCTTC